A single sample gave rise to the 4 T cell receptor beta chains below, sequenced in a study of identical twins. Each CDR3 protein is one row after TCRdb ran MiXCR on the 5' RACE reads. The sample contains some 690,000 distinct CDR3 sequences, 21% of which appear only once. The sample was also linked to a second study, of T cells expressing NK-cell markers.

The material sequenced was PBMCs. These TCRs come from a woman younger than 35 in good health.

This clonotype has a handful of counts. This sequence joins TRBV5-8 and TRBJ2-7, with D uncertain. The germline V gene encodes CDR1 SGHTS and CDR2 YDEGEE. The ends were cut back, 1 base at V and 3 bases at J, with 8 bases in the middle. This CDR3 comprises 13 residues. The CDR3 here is CASSLYEDYEQYF. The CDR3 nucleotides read TGTGCCAGCAGCTTGTATGAGGACTACGAGCAGTACTTC.

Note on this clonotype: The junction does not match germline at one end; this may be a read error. The CDR3 is CAISLGGRTQYF. The CDR3 DNA follows: TGTGCCATCAGCCTTGGGGGCCGGACCCAGTACTTC. This chain connects TRBV5-8 to TRBJ2-5; D is perhaps TRBD1 (6 bases). The length of the CDR3 is 12 residues. From germline, CDR1 is SGHTS and CDR2 YDEGEE. Full variable domain (missing parts from reference TRBV5-8 and TRBJ2-5): EAGVTQSPTHLIKTRGQQATLRCSPISGHTSVYWYQQALGLGLQFLLWYDEGEERNRGNFPPRFSGRQFPNYSSELNVNALELEDSALYLCAISLGGRTQYFGPGTRLLVL.

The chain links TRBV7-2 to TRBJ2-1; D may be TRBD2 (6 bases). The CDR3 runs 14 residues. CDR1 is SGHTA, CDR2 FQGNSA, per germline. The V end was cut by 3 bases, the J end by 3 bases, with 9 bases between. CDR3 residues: CASSFAGRYNEQFF. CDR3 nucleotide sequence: TGTGCCAGCAGCTTCGCGGGGCGCTACAATGAGCAGTTCTTC.

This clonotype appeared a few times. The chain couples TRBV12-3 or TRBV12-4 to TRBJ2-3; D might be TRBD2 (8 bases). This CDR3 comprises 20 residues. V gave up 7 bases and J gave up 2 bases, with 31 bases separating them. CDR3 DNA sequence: TGTGCCAGCAATGGGGGGGACAGCGGAGCGGGAGTTTGGTACACAGATACGCAGTATTTT. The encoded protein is CASNGGDSGAGVWYTDTQYF.